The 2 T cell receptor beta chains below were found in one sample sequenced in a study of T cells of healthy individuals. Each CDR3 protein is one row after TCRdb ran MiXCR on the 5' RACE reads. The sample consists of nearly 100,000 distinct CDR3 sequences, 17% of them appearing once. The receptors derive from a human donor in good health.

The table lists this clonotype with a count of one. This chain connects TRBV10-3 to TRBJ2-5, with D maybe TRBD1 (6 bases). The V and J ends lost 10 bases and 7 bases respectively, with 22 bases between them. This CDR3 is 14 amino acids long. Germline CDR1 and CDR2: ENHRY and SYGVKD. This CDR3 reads CATGNRVDLGTQYF. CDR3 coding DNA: TGTGCCACTGGGAACAGGGTTGATCTTGGGACCCAGTACTTC.

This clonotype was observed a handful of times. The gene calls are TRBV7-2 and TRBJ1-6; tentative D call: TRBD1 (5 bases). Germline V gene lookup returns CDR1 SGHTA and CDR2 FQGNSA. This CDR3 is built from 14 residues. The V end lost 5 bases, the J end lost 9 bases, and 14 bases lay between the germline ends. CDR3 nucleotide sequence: TGTGCCAGCAGCGCCCGGGACGGGGCTTCACCCCTCCACTTT. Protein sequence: CASSARDGASPLHF.